One TCR beta chain is described in this entry. Its antigen remains unidentified. Through a sample-barcoded 5' primer and a J-beta primer mix, a second PCR was run for roughly 6 to 12 cycles. Carrying 12 random nucleotides, a template-switch adaptor labeled each individual cDNA molecule. TCRdb independently ran MiXCR on the 5' RACE reads; one entry per CDR3 protein. The sample lists about 680,000 distinct CDR3 sequences, roughly 50% occurring once. Total RNA, at least 6 micrograms per sample, was extracted from PBMCs. The CDR3 has 15 residues. The trim removed 0 bases at V and 8 bases at J, leaving 6 bases unmatched. Germline V lookup: CDR1 SGHRS, CDR2 YFSETQ. The data stem from a study of blood T cells in healthy people across ages. General observations from the study: Underestimates were what the diversity estimates from one million T cells were considered to be. Per-million-T-cell TCR beta diversity fell roughly linearly with age.

The V and J genes are TRBV5-1 and TRBJ2-1, with 9 bases lining up with TRBD1. The source is a woman aged 55-75 years in good health. Sequenced input: blood. This chain's CDR3 is CASSLAQGARDEQFF. The CDR3, as DNA: TGCGCCAGCAGCTTGGCACAGGGGGCTCGGGATGAGCAGTTCTTC. Based on the CDR3 plus reference TRBV5-1 and TRBJ2-1, the full variable domain is KAGVTQTPRYLIKTRGQQVTLSCSPISGHRSVSWYQQTPGQGLQFLFEYFSETQRNKGNFPGRFSGRQFSNSRSEMNVSTLELGDSALYLCASSLAQGARDEQFFGPGTRLTVL.